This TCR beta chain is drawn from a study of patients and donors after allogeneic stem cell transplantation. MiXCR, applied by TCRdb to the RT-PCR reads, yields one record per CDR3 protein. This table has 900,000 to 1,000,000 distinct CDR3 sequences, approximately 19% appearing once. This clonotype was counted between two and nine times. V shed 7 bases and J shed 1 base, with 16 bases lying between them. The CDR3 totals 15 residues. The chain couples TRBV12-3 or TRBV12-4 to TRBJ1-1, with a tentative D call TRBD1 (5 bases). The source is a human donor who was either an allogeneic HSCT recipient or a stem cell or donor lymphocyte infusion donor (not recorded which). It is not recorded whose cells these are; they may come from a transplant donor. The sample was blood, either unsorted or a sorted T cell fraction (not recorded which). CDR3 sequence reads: CASTRDRVTNTEAFF. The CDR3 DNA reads TGTGCCAGCACCCGGGACCGTGTTACGAACACTGAAGCTTTCTTT.